This TCR beta chain stems from a study of post-analysis software for immune sequencing data. Across the whole study: Patients had relapsing-remitting, secondary progressive or progressive-relapsing multiple sclerosis; some lacked subtype. Study results and caveats: With F measure, samples from one preparation batch clustered together strongly. There were a handful of TRBV segments more frequent in patients than controls, and TRBV5-6, TRBV5-1 and TRBV20-1 were among them. For normalized Chao1 diversity, multiple sclerosis patients scored significantly lower than controls did.

This clonotype was seen a few times. Antigen: not known. Included in the TCR beta cDNA libraries were unique molecular identifiers. It was from roughly 1 to 10 million T cells that 500,000 to 600,000 cDNA molecules came. TCRdb re-called the PCR reads through MiXCR, storing one row per CDR3 protein. The profile shows hundreds of thousands of distinct CDR3 sequences, under 70% of them singletons. The germline V gene encodes CDR1 SGHTA and CDR2 FQGNSA. The CDR3 is 15 residues long. With V trimmed by 5 bases and J by 7 bases, 8 bases remained unmatched. Sequencing was carried out using blood. The TCR comes from a girl between 5 and 17 years old with multiple sclerosis. This chain joins TRBV7-2 and TRBJ1-4; 9 bases align to TRBD1. The DNA for the CDR3 is TGTGCCAGCAGCGTCGTGACAGGGGGTAGTGAAAAACTGTTTTTT. Translation: CASSVVTGGSEKLFF. The whole variable domain, filled in from reference TRBV7-2 and TRBJ1-4, reads GAGVSQSPSNKVTEKGKDVELRCDPISGHTALYWYRQSLGQGLEFLIYFQGNSAPDKSGLPSDRFSAERTGGSVSTLTIQRTQQEDSAVYLCASSVVTGGSEKLFFGSGTQLSVL.